What follows are 30 T cell receptor beta chains derived from one specimen sequenced in a study of cytomegalovirus exposure and HLA in healthy donors. PCR amplification relied on 60 Vbeta primers (plus 13 Jbeta primers). Assay: immunoSEQ multiplex PCR; the TCRdb copy retains only in-frame clones and omits some. The data contain about 64,000 clones, roughly 80% of them singletons. Sequencing was done on a sample of PBMCs. The receptors were sampled from a male donor in good health and CMV-seropositive.

The V and J genes are TRBV2 and TRBJ1-1, with 9 positions matching TRBD1. This CDR3 spans 13 amino acids. V lost 5 bases to trimming and J lost 7 bases; unmatched junction nucleotides: 5. Germline V gene sequence: CDR1 SNHLY, CDR2 FYNNEI. The CDR3 nucleotides are TGTGCCAGCAGTAGGACAGGGGAGGGTGAAGCTTTCTTT. Its protein product is CASSRTGEGEAFF.

This clone was observed a single time. CDR3 DNA: TGTGCCAGCAGCTTAGATACGGGGTCCCAAGAGACCCAGTACTTC. This gives the protein CASSLDTGSQETQYF. The chain recombines TRBV11-2 with TRBJ2-5, with D possibly matching TRBD2 (5 bases). This CDR3 region has 15 residues. Per germline, CDR1 SGHAT and CDR2 FQNNGV. Trimming left V 0 bases short and J 1 base short, with 9 bases between.

This clone was seen a handful of times. This rearrangement joins TRBV6-6 to TRBJ1-2; possibly TRBD1 for D (6 bases). CDR1 MNHNY and CDR2 SVGAGI come from the germline V gene (reference sequence). The CDR3 is 13 residues long. Trimming pared 5 bases from V and 5 bases from J, leaving 12 bases between. The CDR3 region has the DNA TGTGCCAGCAGTCCTCAGGGGAGTTATGGCTACACCTTC. This gives the protein CASSPQGSYGYTF.

V is TRBV7-8 and J is TRBJ2-2, with 13 positions matching TRBD2. CDR1 and CDR2 (germline): SGHVS, FQNEAQ. The length of the CDR3 is 17 residues. V was pared by 5 bases and J by 3 bases, with 6 bases of the junction left unmatched. DNA of the CDR3: TGTGCCAGCAGCAGACTAGCGGGGGGAGGGTACACCGGGGAGCTGTTTTTT. Its translation is CASSRLAGGGYTGELFF.

V and J are TRBV7-9 and TRBJ1-1; the D gene is possibly TRBD1 (6 bases). Trimming stripped 4 bases from V and 6 bases from J, with 15 bases between. CDR1 SEHNR and CDR2 FQNEAQ come from the germline V gene (reference sequence). The CDR3 length is 14 residues. CDR3 bases: TGTGCCAGCAGCTGGACAGACTCCGGGGCTGAAGCTTTCTTT. This codes for CASSWTDSGAEAFF. Using reference TRBV7-9 and TRBJ1-1 for the parts outside the CDR3, the full variable domain is DTGVSQNPRHKITKRGQNVTFRCDPISEHNRLYWYRQTLGQGPEFLTYFQNEAQLEKSRLLSDRFSAERPKGSFSTLEIQRTEQGDSAMYLCASSWTDSGAEAFFGQGTRLTVV.

This sequence joins TRBV6-5 and TRBJ1-3; D possibly corresponds to TRBD1 (5 bases). Germline V gene data show CDR1 as MNHEY and CDR2 as SVGAGI. The CDR3 extends over 14 amino acids. With 11 bases removed from V and 1 base from J, the gap between germline ends came to 15 bases. DNA for the CDR3: TGTGCCTCCACGACGGGGGGATCTGGAAACACCATATATTTT. Encoded protein: CASTTGGSGNTIYF.

The genes are TRBV4-1 and TRBJ2-2, with 9 bases lining up with TRBD2. Germline V gives CDR1 MGHRA, CDR2 YSYEKL. The CDR3 spans 18 residues. V lost 1 base, J lost 0 bases, and 6 bases stayed unmatched. Here the CDR3 DNA reads TGCGCCAGCAGCCAAGTCTTCGGCGGGGGGGCGAACACCGGGGAGCTGTTTTTT. This codes for CASSQVFGGGANTGELFF.

This clone was observed a handful of times. The chain joins TRBV4-3 to TRBJ2-7, with 7 bases fitting TRBD1. This CDR3 has 15 amino acids. Germline CDR1 reads LGHNA; CDR2 reads YSLEER. With 4 bases clipped from V and 2 bases from J, the junction kept 8 bases outside the gene matches. The CDR3 sequence is CASSLAPGGTYEQYF. The CDR3 DNA follows: TGCGCCAGCAGCCTGGCGCCAGGGGGAACCTACGAGCAGTACTTC.

The V and J genes are TRBV7-9 and TRBJ2-7, with D uncertain. Germline V gene data show CDR1 as SEHNR and CDR2 as FQNEAQ (reference sequence). This CDR3 spans 11 amino acids. V was trimmed by 4 bases and J by 4 bases, leaving 5 bases between them. CDR3 region: CASSSFYEQYF. CDR3 sequence (DNA): TGTGCCAGCAGCTCCTTTTACGAGCAGTACTTC. Drawing the rest from reference TRBV7-9 and TRBJ2-7, the complete variable domain is DTGVSQNPRHKITKRGQNVTFRCDPISEHNRLYWYRQTLGQGPEFLTYFQNEAQLEKSRLLSDRFSAERPKGSFSTLEIQRTEQGDSAMYLCASSSFYEQYFGPGTRLTVT.

This chain links TRBV7-6 with TRBJ2-3; TRBD2 matches 10 bases. The CDR3 extends over 16 amino acids. The junction had 8 bases not matched to a gene; V was cut back by 3 bases and J by 5 bases. Germline V gene lookup returns CDR1 SGHVS and CDR2 FNYEAQ. DNA for the CDR3: TGTGCCAGCAGCTTGACAACTAGCGGGGCGGGAGATACGCAGTATTTT. Residues: CASSLTTSGAGDTQYF.

The chain is built from TRBV5-1 and TRBJ1-5; the D gene is possibly TRBD1 (6 bases). The CDR3 loop spans 17 amino acids. V was pared by 4 bases and J by 1 base, with 18 bases between. Germline assignment: CDR1 SGHRS and CDR2 YFSETQ. CDR3 DNA sequence: TGCGCCAGCAGCCATTTAAGGGGGGGCCTAAGCAATCAGCCCCAGCATTTT. Amino acid sequence: CASSHLRGGLSNQPQHF.

By proportion, this clone is medium-sized. V and J are TRBV13 and TRBJ2-7, with D maybe TRBD1 (6 bases). The germline gives CDR1 PRHDT, CDR2 FYEKMQ (reference sequence). V lost 1 base, J lost 4 bases, and 8 bases lay in between. This CDR3 comprises 13 residues. The CDR3 here is CASSLDREYEQYF. DNA of the CDR3: TGTGCCAGCAGCTTAGACAGGGAGTACGAGCAGTACTTC.

The chain is built from TRBV11-2 and TRBJ2-1; no clear D. CDR3 length equals 14 residues. Germline V gene data show CDR1 as SGHAT and CDR2 as FQNNGV. The V end lost 1 base, the J end lost 8 bases, and 12 bases lay between the germline ends. CDR3 nucleotides: TGTGCCAGCAGCTTAGGCAGGTTAGTCGATGAGCAGTTCTTC. It is translated as CASSLGRLVDEQFF.

This clone was seen just once. The V call is TRBV5-4, the J call TRBJ2-1; 11 positions agree with TRBD1. The germline gives CDR1 SGHNT, CDR2 YYREEE (reference sequence). CDR3 length equals 15 residues. V lost 4 bases and J lost 5; bases outside the gene matches: 5. CDR3 sequence (DNA): TGTGCCAGCAGCCCGGTGGGACAGGGGGACAATGAGCAGTTCTTC. Translation gives CASSPVGQGDNEQFF.

The chain couples TRBV28 to TRBJ1-1; possible D gene TRBD1, 6 bases. Trimming stripped 6 bases from V and 4 bases from J, with 15 bases between. Germline CDR1 reads MDHEN; CDR2 reads SYDVKM. The CDR3 has 14 residues. The CDR3 DNA reads TGTGCCAGCAGGATAACAGGGTCGGCCACTGAAGCTTTCTTT. It codes for CASRITGSATEAFF.

This clone appeared a few times. The V call is TRBV6-6, the J call TRBJ2-7; 8 nucleotides match TRBD2. CDR1 and CDR2 (germline): MNHNY, SVGAGI (reference sequence). V lost 11 bases to trimming and J lost 1 base; unmatched junction nucleotides: 10. The CDR3 sequence is 14 residues long. CDR3 bases: TGTGCCGGACGGCGAGCGGGGGATTCCTACGAGCAGTACTTC. This codes for CAGRRAGDSYEQYF.

The DNA for the CDR3 is TGTGCCAGCAGCTTGACAGGGGACACTGAAGCTTTCTTT. Protein product: CASSLTGDTEAFF. This rearrangement joins TRBV7-9 to TRBJ1-1; 8 nucleotides line up with TRBD1. V shed 3 bases and J 3 bases; nucleotides not matched to a gene: 0. CDR3 length: 13 amino acids. Germline V gives CDR1 SEHNR, CDR2 FQNEAQ (reference sequence). Variable domain in full (rest from reference TRBV7-9 and TRBJ1-1): DTGVSQNPRHKITKRGQNVTFRCDPISEHNRLYWYRQTLGQGPEFLTYFQNEAQLEKSRLLSDRFSAERPKGSFSTLEIQRTEQGDSAMYLCASSLTGDTEAFFGQGTRLTVV.

V usage is TRBV7-2 and J usage is TRBJ1-1; D remains unclear. Trimming took 5 bases from V and 5 from J, leaving 12 bases between them. The CDR3 sequence is 13 residues long. The germline gives CDR1 SGHTA, CDR2 FQGNSA. CDR3 DNA: TGTGCCAGCAGCCGAAACCTAAGAACTGAAGCTTTCTTT. Protein product: CASSRNLRTEAFF.

Points on this clone: Its ends do not fully match the called genes, so a read error is possible. CDR3 coding DNA: TGCGCCAGCGGCCAAGAGGCCAGGGTGTCTGGCTACACCTTC. Protein sequence: CASGQEARVSGYTF. This sequence joins TRBV4-1 and TRBJ1-2; a weak D match, TRBD1 (5 bases). Per germline, CDR1 MGHRA and CDR2 YSYEKL. The CDR3 length is 14 residues.

This clone was observed a few times. The J gene is TRBJ1-4, the V gene TRBV6-5, with a tentative D call TRBD1 (5 bases). V gave up 7 bases and J gave up 5 bases, with 11 bases separating them. The CDR3 covers 13 residues. Germline CDR1 is MNHEY and CDR2 is SVGAGI. The CDR3 bases are TGTGCCAGCAAGAAGGACACGAATGAAAAACTGTTTTTT. It is translated as CASKKDTNEKLFF.

The V gene is TRBV7-9, the J gene TRBJ1-2; D gene unclear. Germline CDR1 is SEHNR and CDR2 is FQNEAQ (reference sequence). The CDR3 covers 14 residues. V was trimmed by 1 base and J by 7 bases, leaving 13 bases between them. For the CDR3, the DNA is TGTGCCAGCAGCTTAGGTGTGGCTGGGCTTGGCTACACCTTC. Protein sequence: CASSLGVAGLGYTF.

The V gene is TRBV30, the J gene TRBJ1-2; TRBD1 matches 7 bases. V shed 5 bases and J 8 bases; nucleotides not matched to a gene: 5. CDR3 size: 11 residues. Germline V CDR1 and CDR2: GTSNPN, SVGIG (reference sequence). The CDR3 loop reads CAWWDSRGYTF. The CDR3 DNA reads as TGTGCCTGGTGGGACAGTCGGGGCTACACCTTC.

The genes are TRBV7-9 and TRBJ2-1; D is possibly TRBD2 (8 bases). This CDR3 region has 17 residues. Trimming shortened V by 2 bases and J by 5 bases, and 19 bases separated the two germline ends. The germline CDR1 and CDR2 sequences are SEHNR and FQNEAQ (reference sequence). The CDR3 protein is CASSLFAGGRGDNEQFF. CDR3 bases: TGTGCCAGCAGCTTATTTGCAGGGGGGCGGGGGGACAATGAGCAGTTCTTC.

The gene calls are TRBV14 and TRBJ2-1; 11 positions match TRBD1. From germline, CDR1 is SGHDN and CDR2 FVKESK. Unmatched junction bases numbered 6, after V lost 4 bases and J lost 7 bases. The CDR3 consists of 15 residues. As DNA, the CDR3 is TGTGCCAGCAGCCCGTGGGACAGGGGGAGGAATGAGCAGTTCTTC. Translating it yields CASSPWDRGRNEQFF.

This chain connects TRBV2 to TRBJ1-2; D is ambiguous. Germline V CDR1 and CDR2: SNHLY, FYNNEI. The CDR3 has 16 amino acids. Trimming shortened V by 6 bases and J by 1 base, and 18 bases separated the two germline ends. In nucleotides, the CDR3 is TGTGCCAGCAGCGATCACGGCCGGCGGGATAACTATGGCTACACCTTC. Translation: CASSDHGRRDNYGYTF.

This rearrangement joins TRBV6-1 to TRBJ2-1; D is perhaps TRBD2 (6 bases). From germline, CDR1 is MNHNS and CDR2 SASEGT. The CDR3 contains 16 residues. V was trimmed by 2 bases and J by 0 bases, leaving 11 bases between them. CDR3 in amino acids: CASSEKGRSSYNEQFF. DNA of the CDR3: TGTGCCAGCAGTGAAAAAGGGAGGAGCTCCTACAATGAGCAGTTCTTC.

The chain uses TRBV6-4 and TRBJ1-1, with 8 positions matching TRBD1. V was clipped by 5 bases and J by 6 bases; unmatched bases: 14. This CDR3 has 16 amino acids. Germline loops: CDR1 MRHNA, CDR2 SNTAGT. Here the CDR3 DNA reads TGTGCCAGCAGTCCTGAAGGACAGGGAGGTTTCTCTGAAGCTTTCTTT. It specifies CASSPEGQGGFSEAFF.

The genes are TRBV30 and TRBJ2-7; D may be TRBD2 (5 bases). Trimming took 1 base from V and 4 from J, leaving 5 bases between them. Germline loops: CDR1 GTSNPN, CDR2 SVGIG (reference sequence). This CDR3 contains 11 residues. CDR3 in amino acids: CAWSGGYEQYF. The CDR3 coding sequence is TGTGCCTGGAGTGGCGGGTACGAGCAGTACTTC.

In its sample, this clone is medium-sized. The genes are TRBV4-3 and TRBJ2-1, with 7 nucleotides matching TRBD2. J lost 6 bases, V lost 0 bases, and 8 bases had no gene match. This CDR3 is 16 amino acids long. The germline CDR1 and CDR2 sequences are LGHNA and YSLEER. The CDR3 coding sequence is TGCGCCAGCAGCCAAGATTTTCGGTCTAGCGGCAATGAGCAGTTCTTC. Translating gives CASSQDFRSSGNEQFF.

The V and J genes are TRBV7-9 and TRBJ2-1; perhaps TRBD2 as D (5 bases). Trimming stripped 5 bases from V and 2 bases from J, with 10 bases between. The CDR3 has 14 amino acids. Germline values: CDR1 SEHNR, CDR2 FQNEAQ (reference sequence). CDR3 region: CASSLVGAYNEQFF. The CDR3 DNA reads as TGTGCCAGCAGCCTCGTCGGGGCCTACAATGAGCAGTTCTTC.